Detailed here is one T cell receptor beta chain. Antigen specificity is unknown. This sample is part of a study of metastatic and nonmetastatic thyroid tumors. For the study at large: Repertoires from blood and tumor or nodule tissue of malignant and benign thyroid patients were compared.

Original methodology: To classify distant metastasis in papillary thyroid cancer, a model was built from CDR3 differences across clinicopathological groups. Through MiXCR, TCRdb re-clonotyped the PCR reads. The V and J calls, along with clone size, are taken from TCRdb and not from the paper's own processing. The data hold 15,000 to 20,000 clones, with roughly 22% observed a single time. No treatment of any kind had been given to any patient before thyroid surgery. Trimming took 4 bases from V and 3 from J; bases not matched to a gene: 18. The CDR3 spans 18 residues. Per the germline V gene, CDR1 is SGHDT and CDR2 is YYEEEE. Study-level points and caveats: Within blood and tumor, benign nodules reportedly had significantly lower TCR beta diversity than malignant thyroid tumors did.

The sample comprised adjacent normal tissue. The origin of this receptor is a female donor with papillary thyroid cancer or a benign thyroid nodule (not recorded which). Some clones in this sample may be carry-over from other donors' samples. The genes are TRBV5-6 and TRBJ1-1; 7 bases map to TRBD1. The CDR3 DNA is TGTGCCAGCAGCCTACGCTCCTATTTTACAGGGGAGGACACTGAAGCTTTCTTT. Protein sequence: CASSLRSYFTGEDTEAFF.